This TCR beta chain is drawn from a study of cytomegalovirus exposure and HLA in healthy donors. Study-level points and caveats: The study found most TCR sequences rare, yet found some public TCRs in many donors. In presence/absence analyses, roughly uniform sequencing depth across donors was assumed. Researchers counted around 150 TCR beta chains as cytomegalovirus-associated.

Germline-derived CDR1 and CDR2 are KGHSH and LQKENI. The CDR3 length is 13 residues. V lost 3 bases, J lost 3 bases, and 5 bases lay in between. For this clone: Its specificity is unknown. Other DNA sequences in this specimen translate into the identical CDR3.

Vbeta (60) and Jbeta (13) primers were used in the PCR. Libraries were prepared by immunoSEQ multiplex PCR; TCRdb keeps only in-frame clonotypes and omits some of them. The sample has approximately 160,000 clones, about 84% seen once. The source of this sequence is a man between 18 and 35 years old in good health and CMV-seronegative. The chain carries TRBV18 and TRBJ2-2; D remains ambiguous. Sequencing was done on a sample of PBMCs. DNA for the CDR3: TGTGCCAGCTCACCCCGGGACACCGGGGAGCTGTTTTTT. Residues: CASSPRDTGELFF.